What follows describes a single T cell receptor (beta chain). Its antigen is not identified. These data come from a study of T cell responses to AZD1222 COVID-19 vaccine. General study points: Just a handful of AZD1222 recipients were seropositive at baseline.

The CDR3 is made up of 15 amino acids. V shed 5 bases and J shed 1 base, with 14 bases lying between them. Looked up from germline, CDR1 is SGHTA and CDR2 is FQGNSA. Sequencing was performed with immunoSEQ multiplex PCR; in TCRdb, only in-frame clones are kept and a portion is missing. The sample contains 55,000 to 90,000 clones, roughly 80% of which appear only once. The sample here was peripheral blood, taken on day 0 of AZD1222 vaccination. This TCR came from an adult in good health. The chain couples TRBV7-2 to TRBJ1-1, with a weak D call TRBD1 (5 bases). The CDR3 loop is CASSTQGTGNTEAFF. In DNA form, the CDR3 reads TGTGCCAGCAGCACCCAGGGAACCGGGAACACTGAAGCTTTCTTT.